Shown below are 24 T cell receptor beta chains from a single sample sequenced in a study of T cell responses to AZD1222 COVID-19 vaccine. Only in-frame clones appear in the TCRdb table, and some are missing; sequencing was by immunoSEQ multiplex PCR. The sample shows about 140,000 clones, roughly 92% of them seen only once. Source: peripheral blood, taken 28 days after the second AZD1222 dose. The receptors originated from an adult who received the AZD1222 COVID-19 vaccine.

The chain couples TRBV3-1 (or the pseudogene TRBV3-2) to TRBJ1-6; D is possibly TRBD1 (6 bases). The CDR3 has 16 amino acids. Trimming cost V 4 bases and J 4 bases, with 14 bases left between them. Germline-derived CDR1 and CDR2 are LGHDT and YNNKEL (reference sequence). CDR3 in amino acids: CASSPSGRGYNSPLHF. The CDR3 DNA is TGTGCCAGCAGCCCTTCGGGGAGGGGGTATAATTCACCCCTCCACTTT.

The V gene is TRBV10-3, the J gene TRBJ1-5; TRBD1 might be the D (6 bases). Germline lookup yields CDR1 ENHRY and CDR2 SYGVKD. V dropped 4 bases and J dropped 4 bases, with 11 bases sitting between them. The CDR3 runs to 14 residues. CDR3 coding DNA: TGTGCCATCAGTGCCGGGACACTTAATCAGCCCCAGCATTTT. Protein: CAISAGTLNQPQHF.

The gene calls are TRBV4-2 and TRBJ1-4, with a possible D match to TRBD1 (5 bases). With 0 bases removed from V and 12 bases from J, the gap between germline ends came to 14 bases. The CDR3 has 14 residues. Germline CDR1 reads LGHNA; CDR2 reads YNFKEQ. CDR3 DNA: TGTGCCAGCAGCCAAGAATTAGGGGTTCAGGAACTGTTTTTT. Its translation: CASSQELGVQELFF.

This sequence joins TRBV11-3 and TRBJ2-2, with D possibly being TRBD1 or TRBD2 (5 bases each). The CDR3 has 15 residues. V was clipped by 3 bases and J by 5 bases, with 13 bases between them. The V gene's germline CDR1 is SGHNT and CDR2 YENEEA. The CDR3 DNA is TGTGCCAGCAGCTTGGACTCAGGGAAGACCGGGGAGCTGTTTTTT. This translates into CASSLDSGKTGELFF. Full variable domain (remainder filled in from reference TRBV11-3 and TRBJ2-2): EAGVVQSPRYKIIEKKQPVAFWCNPISGHNTLYWYLQNLGQGPELLIRYENEEAVDDSQLPKDRFSAERLKGVDSTLKIQPAELGDSAVYLCASSLDSGKTGELFFGEGSRLTVL.

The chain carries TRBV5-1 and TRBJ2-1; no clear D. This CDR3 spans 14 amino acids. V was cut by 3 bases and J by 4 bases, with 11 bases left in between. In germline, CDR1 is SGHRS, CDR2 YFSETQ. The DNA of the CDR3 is TGCGCCAGCAGCTCTTTAAGGATTTACAATGAGCAGTTCTTC. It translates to CASSSLRIYNEQFF.

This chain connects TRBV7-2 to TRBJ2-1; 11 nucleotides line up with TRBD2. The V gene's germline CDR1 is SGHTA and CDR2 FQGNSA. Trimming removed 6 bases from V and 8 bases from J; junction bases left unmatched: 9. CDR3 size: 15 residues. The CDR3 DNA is TGTGCCAGCAGACTTAGCGGGGGGGCGTACCATGAGCAGTTCTTC. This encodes CASRLSGGAYHEQFF.

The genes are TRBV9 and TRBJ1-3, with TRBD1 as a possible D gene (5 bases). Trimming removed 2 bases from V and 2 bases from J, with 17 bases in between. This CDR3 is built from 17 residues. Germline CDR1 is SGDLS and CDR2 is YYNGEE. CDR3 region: CASSVPSSGVAGNTIYF. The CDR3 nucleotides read TGTGCCAGCAGCGTGCCCTCCTCGGGGGTCGCTGGAAACACCATATATTTT.

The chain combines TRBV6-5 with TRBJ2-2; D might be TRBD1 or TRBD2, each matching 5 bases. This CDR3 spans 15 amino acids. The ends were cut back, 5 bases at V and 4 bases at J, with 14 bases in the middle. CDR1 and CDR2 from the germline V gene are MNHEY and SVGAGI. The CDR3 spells CASSPRPGTTGELFF. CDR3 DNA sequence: TGTGCCAGCAGTCCCCGTCCTGGGACCACCGGGGAGCTGTTTTTT.

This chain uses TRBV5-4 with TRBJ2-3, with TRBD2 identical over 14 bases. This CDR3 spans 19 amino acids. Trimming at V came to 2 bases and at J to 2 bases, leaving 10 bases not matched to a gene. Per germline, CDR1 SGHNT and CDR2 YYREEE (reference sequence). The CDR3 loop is CASSLRRLAGGDITDTQYF. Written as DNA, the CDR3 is TGTGCCAGCAGCTTAAGGAGACTAGCGGGGGGGGACATCACAGATACGCAGTATTTT. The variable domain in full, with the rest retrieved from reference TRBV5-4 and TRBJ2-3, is ETGVTQSPTHLIKTRGQQVTLRCSSQSGHNTVSWYQQALGQGPQFIFQYYREEENGRGNFPPRFSGLQFPNYSSELNVNALELDDSALYLCASSLRRLAGGDITDTQYFGPGTRLTVL.

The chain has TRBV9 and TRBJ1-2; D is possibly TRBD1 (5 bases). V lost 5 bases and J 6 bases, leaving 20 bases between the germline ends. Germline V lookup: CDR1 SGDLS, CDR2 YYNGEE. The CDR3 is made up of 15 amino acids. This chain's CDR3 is CASRGYGTPNHGYTF. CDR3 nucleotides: TGTGCCAGCAGGGGATACGGGACCCCCAACCATGGCTACACCTTC.

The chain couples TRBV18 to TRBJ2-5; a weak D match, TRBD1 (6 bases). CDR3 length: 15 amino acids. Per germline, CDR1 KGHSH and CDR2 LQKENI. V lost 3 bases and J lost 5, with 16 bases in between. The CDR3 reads CASSPPTGQFETQYF. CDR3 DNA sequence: TGTGCCAGCTCACCGCCCACAGGGCAGTTCGAGACCCAGTACTTC.

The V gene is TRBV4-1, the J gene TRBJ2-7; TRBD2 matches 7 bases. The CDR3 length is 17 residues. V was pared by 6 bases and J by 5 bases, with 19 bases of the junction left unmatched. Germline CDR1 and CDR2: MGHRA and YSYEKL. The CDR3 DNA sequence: TGCGCCAGCAGTTATTTGAGGTCGGGGGAGGGCCGGGACGAGCAGTACTTC. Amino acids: CASSYLRSGEGRDEQYF.

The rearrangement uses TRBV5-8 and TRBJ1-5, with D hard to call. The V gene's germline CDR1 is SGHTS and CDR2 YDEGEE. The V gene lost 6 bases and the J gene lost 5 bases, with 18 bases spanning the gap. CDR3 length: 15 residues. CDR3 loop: CASTPRSNQDQPQHF. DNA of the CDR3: TGTGCCAGCACCCCAAGGTCAAATCAGGATCAGCCCCAGCATTTT.

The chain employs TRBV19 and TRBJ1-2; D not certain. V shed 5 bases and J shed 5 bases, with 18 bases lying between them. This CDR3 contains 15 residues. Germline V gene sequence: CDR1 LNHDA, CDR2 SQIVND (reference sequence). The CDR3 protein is CASSPVADIRYGYTF. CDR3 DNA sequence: TGTGCCAGTAGTCCGGTCGCAGACATTCGGTATGGCTACACCTTC.

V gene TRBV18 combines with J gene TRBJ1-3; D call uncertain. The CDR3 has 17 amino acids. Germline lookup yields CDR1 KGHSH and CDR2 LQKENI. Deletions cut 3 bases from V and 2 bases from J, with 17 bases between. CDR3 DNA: TGTGCCAGCTCACCTATCCCCTTGCCCGAGACTGGAAACACCATATATTTT. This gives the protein CASSPIPLPETGNTIYF.

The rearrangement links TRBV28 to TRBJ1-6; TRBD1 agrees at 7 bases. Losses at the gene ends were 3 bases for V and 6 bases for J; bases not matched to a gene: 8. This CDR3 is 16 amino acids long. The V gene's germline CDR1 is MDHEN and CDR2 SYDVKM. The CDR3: CASSFQRQGANSPLHF. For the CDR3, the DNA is TGTGCCAGCAGTTTCCAGCGACAGGGCGCTAATTCACCCCTCCACTTT.

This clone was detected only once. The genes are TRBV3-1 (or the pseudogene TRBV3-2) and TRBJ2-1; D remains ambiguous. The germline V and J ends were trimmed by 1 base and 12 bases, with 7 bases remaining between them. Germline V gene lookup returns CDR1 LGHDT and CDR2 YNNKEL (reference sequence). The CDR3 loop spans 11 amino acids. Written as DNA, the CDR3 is TGTGCCAGCAGCCAAGGGGTCCGGCAGTTCTTC. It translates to CASSQGVRQFF.

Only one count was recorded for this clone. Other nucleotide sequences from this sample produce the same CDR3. The CDR3 bases are TGTGCCAGTACTATGGGTAACACTGAAGCTTTCTTT. Translating gives CASTMGNTEAFF. The rearrangement joins TRBV19 to TRBJ1-1; D is unresolved. This CDR3 is built from 12 residues. Looked up from germline, CDR1 is LNHDA and CDR2 is SQIVND (reference sequence). The V end lost 7 bases, the J end lost 2 bases, and 8 bases lay between the germline ends. Looking up the rest from reference TRBV19 and TRBJ1-1 gives the full variable domain: DGGITQSPKYLFRKEGQNVTLSCEQNLNHDAMYWYRQDPGQGLRLIYYSQIVNDFQKGDIAEGYSVSREKKESFPLTVTSAQKNPTAFYLCASTMGNTEAFFGQGTRLTVV.

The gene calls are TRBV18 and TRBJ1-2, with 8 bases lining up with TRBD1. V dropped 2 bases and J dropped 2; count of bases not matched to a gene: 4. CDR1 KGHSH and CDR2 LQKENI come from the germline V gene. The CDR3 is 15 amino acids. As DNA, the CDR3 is TGTGCCAGCTCACCATTGGACAGGGCGAACTATGGCTACACCTTC. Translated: CASSPLDRANYGYTF.

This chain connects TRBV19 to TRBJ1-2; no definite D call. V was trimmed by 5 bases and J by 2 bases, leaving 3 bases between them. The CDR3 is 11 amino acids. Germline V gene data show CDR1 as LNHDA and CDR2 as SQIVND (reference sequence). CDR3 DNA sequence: TGTGCCAGTAGTCGAAACTATGGCTACACCTTC. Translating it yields CASSRNYGYTF.

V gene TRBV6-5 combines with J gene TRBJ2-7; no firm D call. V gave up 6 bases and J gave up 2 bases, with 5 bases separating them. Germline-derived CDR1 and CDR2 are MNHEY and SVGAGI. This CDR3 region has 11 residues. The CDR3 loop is CASSSPYEQYF. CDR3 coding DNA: TGTGCCAGCAGCTCGCCCTACGAGCAGTACTTC.

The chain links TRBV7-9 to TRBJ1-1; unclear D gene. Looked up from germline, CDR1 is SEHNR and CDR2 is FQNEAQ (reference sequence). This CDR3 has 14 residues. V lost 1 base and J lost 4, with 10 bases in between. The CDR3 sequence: CASSLGASGTEAFF. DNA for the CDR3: TGTGCCAGCAGCTTAGGGGCGAGTGGCACTGAAGCTTTCTTT.

CDR3 residues: CASSLRARRSPLHF. DNA for the CDR3: TGTGCCAGCAGCTTAAGGGCCCGGCGATCACCCCTCCACTTT. V gene TRBV7-3 combines with J gene TRBJ1-6; D remains ambiguous. The CDR3 contains 14 residues. V lost 1 base and J lost 10, with 11 bases in between. Germline CDR1 reads SGHTA; CDR2 reads FQGTGA.

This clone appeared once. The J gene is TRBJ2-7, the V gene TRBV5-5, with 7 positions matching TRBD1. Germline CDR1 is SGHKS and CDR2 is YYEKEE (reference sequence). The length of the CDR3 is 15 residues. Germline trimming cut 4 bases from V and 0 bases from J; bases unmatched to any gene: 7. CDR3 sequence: CASSTRDRTSYEQYF. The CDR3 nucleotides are TGTGCCAGCAGCACCCGGGACAGAACCTCCTACGAGCAGTACTTC.